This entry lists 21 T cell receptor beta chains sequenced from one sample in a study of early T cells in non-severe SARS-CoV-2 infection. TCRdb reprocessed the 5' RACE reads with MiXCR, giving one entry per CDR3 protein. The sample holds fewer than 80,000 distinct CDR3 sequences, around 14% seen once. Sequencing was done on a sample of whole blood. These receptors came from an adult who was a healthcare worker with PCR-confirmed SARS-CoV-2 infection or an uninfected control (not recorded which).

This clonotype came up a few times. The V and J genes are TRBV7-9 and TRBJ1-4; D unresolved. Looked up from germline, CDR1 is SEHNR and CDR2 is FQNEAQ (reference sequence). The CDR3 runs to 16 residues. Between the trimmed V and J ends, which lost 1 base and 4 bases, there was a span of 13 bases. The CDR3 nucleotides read TGTGCCAGCAGCTTAGGGGCATTGGAGTATAATGAAAAACTGTTTTTT. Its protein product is CASSLGALEYNEKLFF.

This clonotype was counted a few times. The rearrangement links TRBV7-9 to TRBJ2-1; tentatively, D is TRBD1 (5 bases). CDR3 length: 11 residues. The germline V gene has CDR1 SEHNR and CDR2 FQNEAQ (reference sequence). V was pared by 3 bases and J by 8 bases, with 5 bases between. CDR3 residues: CASSFRDEQFF. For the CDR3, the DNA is TGTGCCAGCAGCTTCAGGGATGAGCAGTTCTTC.

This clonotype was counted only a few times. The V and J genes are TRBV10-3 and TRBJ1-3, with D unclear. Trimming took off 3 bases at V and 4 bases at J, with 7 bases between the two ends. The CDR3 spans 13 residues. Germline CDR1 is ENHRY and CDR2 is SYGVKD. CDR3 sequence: CAISETEGNTIYF. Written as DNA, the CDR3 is TGTGCCATCAGTGAAACAGAGGGAAACACCATATATTTT.

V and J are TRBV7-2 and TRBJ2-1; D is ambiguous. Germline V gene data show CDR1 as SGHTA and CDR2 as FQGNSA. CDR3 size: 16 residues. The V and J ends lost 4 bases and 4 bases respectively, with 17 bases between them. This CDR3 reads CASSSSSIRIYNEQFF. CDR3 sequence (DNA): TGTGCCAGCAGCTCATCGAGCATACGAATATACAATGAGCAGTTCTTC.

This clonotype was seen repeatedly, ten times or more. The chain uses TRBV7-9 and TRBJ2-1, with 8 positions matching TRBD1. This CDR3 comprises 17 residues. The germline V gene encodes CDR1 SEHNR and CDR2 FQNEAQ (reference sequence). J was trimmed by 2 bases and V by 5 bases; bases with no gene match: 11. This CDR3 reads CASSPQGQGGPYNEQFF. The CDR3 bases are TGTGCCAGCAGCCCTCAAGGACAGGGAGGCCCCTACAATGAGCAGTTCTTC.

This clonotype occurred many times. CDR3 DNA sequence: TGTGCCAGCAGCCGACCCGTCGAAAAAGGCTATGGCTACACCTTC. Protein: CASSRPVEKGYGYTF. J is TRBJ1-2 and V is TRBV3-1; D is uncertain. The CDR3 is 15 residues long. V gave up 4 bases and J gave up 4 bases, with 16 bases separating them. Germline V CDR1 and CDR2: LGHDT, YNNKEL (reference sequence).

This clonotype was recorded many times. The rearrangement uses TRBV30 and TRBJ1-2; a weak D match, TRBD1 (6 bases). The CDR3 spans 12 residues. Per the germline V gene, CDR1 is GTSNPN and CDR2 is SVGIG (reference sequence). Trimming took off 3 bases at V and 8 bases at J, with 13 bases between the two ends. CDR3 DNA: TGTGCCTGGAGCCAGGGGTTGAGCGGCTACACCTTC. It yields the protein CAWSQGLSGYTF.

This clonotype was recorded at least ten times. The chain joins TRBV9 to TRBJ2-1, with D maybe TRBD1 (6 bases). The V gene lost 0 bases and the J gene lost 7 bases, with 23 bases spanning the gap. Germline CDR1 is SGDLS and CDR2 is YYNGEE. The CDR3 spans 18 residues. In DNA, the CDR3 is TGTGCCAGCAGCGTAGGCCAGAACAGGGCCCTAAGTAGTAATGAGCAGTTCTTC. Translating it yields CASSVGQNRALSSNEQFF. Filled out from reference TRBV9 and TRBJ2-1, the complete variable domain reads DSGVTQTPKHLITATGQRVTLRCSPRSGDLSVYWYQQSLDQGLQFLIQYYNGEERAKGNILERFSAQQFPDLHSELNLSSLELGDSALYFCASSVGQNRALSSNEQFFGPGTRLTVL.

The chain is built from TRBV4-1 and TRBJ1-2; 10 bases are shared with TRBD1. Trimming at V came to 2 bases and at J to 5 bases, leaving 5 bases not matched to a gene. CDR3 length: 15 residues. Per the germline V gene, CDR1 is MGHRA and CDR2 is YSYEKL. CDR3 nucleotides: TGCGCCAGCAGCCAAAGACAGGGGGCTGGGTATGGCTACACCTTC. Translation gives CASSQRQGAGYGYTF.

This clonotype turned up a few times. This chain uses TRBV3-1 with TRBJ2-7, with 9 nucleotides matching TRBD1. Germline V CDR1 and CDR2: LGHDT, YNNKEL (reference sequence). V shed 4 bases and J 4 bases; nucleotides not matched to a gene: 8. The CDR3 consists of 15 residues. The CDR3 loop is CASSPTGTGMYEQYF. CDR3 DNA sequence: TGTGCCAGCAGCCCAACCGGGACAGGGATGTACGAGCAGTACTTC.

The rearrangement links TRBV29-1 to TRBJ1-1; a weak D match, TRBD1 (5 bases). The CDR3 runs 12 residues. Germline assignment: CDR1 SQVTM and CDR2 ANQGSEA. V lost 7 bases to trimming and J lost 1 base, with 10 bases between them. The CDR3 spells CSAGTENTEAFF. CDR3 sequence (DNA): TGCAGCGCAGGGACCGAGAACACTGAAGCTTTCTTT.

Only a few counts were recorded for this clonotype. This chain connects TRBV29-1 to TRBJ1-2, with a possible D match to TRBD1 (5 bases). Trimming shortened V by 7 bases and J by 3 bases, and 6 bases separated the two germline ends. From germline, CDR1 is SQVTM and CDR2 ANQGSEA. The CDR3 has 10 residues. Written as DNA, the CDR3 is TGCAGCGGAGGGGACTATGGCTACACCTTC. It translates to CSGGDYGYTF. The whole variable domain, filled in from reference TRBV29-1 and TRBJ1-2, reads SAVISQKPSRDICQRGTSLTIQCQVDSQVTMMFWYRQQPGQSLTLIATANQGSEATYESGFVIDKFPISRPNLTFSTLTVSNMSPEDSSIYLCSGGDYGYTFGSGTRLTVV.

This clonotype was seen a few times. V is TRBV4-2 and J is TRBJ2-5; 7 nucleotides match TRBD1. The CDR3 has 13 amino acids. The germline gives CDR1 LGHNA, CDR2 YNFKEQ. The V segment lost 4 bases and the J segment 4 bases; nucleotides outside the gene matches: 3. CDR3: CASSRGQLETQYF. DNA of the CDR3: TGTGCCAGCAGCCGGGGACAGCTAGAGACCCAGTACTTC.

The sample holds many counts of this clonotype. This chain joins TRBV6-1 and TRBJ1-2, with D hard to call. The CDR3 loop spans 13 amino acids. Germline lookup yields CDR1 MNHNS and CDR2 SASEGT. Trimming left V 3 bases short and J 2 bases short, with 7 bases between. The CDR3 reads CASSEKGNYGYTF. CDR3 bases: TGTGCCAGCAGTGAGAAGGGCAACTATGGCTACACCTTC.

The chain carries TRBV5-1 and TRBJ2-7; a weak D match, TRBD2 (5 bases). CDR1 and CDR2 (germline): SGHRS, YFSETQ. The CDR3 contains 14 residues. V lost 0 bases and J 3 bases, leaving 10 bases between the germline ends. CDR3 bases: TGCGCCAGCAGCTTGGCCGGGATGAGCTACGAGCAGTACTTC. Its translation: CASSLAGMSYEQYF.

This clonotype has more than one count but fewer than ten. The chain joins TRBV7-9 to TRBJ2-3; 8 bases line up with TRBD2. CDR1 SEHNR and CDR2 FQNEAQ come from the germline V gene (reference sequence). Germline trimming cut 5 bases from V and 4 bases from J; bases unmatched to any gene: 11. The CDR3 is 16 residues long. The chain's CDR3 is CASSALRGGVADTQYF. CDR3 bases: TGTGCCAGCAGCGCGTTACGGGGGGGCGTAGCAGATACGCAGTATTTT.

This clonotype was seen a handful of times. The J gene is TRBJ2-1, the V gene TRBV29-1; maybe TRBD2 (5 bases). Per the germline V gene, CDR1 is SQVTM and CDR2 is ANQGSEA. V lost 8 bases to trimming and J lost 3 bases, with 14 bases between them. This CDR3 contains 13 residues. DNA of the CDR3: TGCAGCTCCGCTAGGGCGGGCTACAATGAGCAGTTCTTC. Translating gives CSSARAGYNEQFF.

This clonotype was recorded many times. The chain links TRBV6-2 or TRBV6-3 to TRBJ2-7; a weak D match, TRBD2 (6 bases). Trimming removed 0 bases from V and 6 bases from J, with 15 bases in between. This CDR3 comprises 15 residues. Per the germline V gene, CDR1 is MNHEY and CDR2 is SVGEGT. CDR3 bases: TGTGCCAGCAGTTACTCCCCAAAGGACTATGCCGAGCAGTACTTC. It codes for CASSYSPKDYAEQYF.

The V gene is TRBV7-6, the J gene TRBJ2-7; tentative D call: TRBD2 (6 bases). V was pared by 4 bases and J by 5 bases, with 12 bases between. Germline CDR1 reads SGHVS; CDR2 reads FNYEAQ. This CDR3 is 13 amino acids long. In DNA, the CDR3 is TGTGCCAGCAGCTCCCCGGGAGAAGACGAGCAGTACTTC. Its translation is CASSSPGEDEQYF.

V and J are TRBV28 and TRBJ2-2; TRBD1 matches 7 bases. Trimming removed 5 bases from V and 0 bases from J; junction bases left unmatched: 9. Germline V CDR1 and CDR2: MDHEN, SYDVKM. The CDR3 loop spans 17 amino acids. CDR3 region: CASSPDRWSTNTGELFF. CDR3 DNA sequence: TGTGCCAGCAGTCCGGACAGGTGGTCCACGAACACCGGGGAGCTGTTTTTT.

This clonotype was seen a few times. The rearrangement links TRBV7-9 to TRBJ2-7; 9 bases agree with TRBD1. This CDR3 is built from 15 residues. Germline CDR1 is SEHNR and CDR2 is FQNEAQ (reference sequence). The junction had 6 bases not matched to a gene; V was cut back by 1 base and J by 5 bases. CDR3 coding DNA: TGTGCCAGCAGCTTAGGCCGGGACAGGGTGCACGAGCAGTACTTC. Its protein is CASSLGRDRVHEQYF.